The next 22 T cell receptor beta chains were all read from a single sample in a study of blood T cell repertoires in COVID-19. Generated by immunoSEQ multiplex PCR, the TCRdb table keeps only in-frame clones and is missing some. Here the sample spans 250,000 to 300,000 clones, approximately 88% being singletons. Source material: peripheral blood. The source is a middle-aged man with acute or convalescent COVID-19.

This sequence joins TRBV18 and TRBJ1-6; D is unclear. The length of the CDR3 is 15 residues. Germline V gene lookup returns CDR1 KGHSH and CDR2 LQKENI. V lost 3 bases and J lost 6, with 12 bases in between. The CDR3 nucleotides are TGTGCCAGCTCACCTGACTCGGGTGGTAATTCACCCCTCCACTTT. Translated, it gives CASSPDSGGNSPLHF. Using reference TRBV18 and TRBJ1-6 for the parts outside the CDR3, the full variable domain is NAGVMQNPRHLVRRRGQEARLRCSPMKGHSHVYWYRQLPEEGLKFMVYLQKENIIDESGMPKERFSAEFPKEGPSILRIQQVVRGDSAAYFCASSPDSGGNSPLHFGNGTRLTVT.

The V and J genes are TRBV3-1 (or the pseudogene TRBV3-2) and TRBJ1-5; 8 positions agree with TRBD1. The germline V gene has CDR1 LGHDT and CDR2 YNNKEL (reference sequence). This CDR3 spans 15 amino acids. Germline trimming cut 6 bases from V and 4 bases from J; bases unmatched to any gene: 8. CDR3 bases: TGTGCCAGCAGACGCGGACAGGGCTGGAATCAGCCCCAGCATTTT. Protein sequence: CASRRGQGWNQPQHF.

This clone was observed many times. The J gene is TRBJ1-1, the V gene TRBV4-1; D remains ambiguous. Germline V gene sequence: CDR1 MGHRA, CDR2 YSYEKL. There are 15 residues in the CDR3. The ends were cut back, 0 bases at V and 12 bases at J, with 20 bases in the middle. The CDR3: CASSQDDSGSYGTFF. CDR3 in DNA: TGCGCCAGCAGCCAAGATGATTCGGGAAGTTACGGAACTTTCTTT.

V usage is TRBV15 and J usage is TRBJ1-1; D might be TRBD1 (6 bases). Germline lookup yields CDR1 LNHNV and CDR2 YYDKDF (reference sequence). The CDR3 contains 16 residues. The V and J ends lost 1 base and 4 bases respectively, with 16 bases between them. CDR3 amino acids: CATSRGPLSGVTEAFF. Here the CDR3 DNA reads TGTGCCACCAGCAGAGGGCCCTTGTCAGGGGTCACTGAAGCTTTCTTT.

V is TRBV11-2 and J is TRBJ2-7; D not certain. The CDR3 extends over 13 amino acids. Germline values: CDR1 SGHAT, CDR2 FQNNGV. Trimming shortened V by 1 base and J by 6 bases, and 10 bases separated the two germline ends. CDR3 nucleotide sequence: TGTGCCAGCAGCTTAGGCCGGATAGCCGAGCAGTACTTC. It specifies CASSLGRIAEQYF.

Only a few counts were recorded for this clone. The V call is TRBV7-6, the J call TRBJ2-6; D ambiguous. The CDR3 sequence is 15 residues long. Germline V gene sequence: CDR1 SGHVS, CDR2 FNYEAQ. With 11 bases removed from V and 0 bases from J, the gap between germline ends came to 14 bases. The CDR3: CAGSKRLSGANVLTF. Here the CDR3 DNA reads TGTGCCGGTTCGAAGCGACTCTCTGGGGCCAACGTCCTGACTTTC.

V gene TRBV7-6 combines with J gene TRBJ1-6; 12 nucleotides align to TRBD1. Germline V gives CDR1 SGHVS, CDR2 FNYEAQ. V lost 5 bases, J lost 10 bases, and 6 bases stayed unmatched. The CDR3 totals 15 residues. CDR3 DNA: TGTGCCAGCAGCCGGGACAGGGGGCAACGGTCACCCCTCCACTTT. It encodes CASSRDRGQRSPLHF.

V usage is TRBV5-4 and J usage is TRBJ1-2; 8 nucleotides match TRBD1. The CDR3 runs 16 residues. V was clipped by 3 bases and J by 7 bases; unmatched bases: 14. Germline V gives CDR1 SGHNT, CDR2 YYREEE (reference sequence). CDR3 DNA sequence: TGTGCCAGCAGCTCATCAGGGGGCTCCCTTTATGGTGGCTACACCTTC. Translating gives CASSSSGGSLYGGYTF. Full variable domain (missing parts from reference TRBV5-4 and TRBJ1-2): ETGVTQSPTHLIKTRGQQVTLRCSSQSGHNTVSWYQQALGQGPQFIFQYYREEENGRGNFPPRFSGLQFPNYSSELNVNALELDDSALYLCASSSSGGSLYGGYTFGSGTRLTVV.

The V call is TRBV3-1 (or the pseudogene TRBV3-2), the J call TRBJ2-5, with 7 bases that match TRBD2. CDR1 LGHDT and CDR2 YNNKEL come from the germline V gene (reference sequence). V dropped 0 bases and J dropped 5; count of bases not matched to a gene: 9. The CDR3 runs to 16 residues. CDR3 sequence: CASSQDSGSLGETQYF. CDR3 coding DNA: TGTGCCAGCAGCCAAGATAGCGGGTCCCTTGGTGAGACCCAGTACTTC.

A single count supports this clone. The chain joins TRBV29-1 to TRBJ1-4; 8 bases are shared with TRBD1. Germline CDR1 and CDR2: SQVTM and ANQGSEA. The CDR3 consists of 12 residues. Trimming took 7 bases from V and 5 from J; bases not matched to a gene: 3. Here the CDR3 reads CSARQGNEKLFF. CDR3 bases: TGCAGCGCCCGACAGGGGAATGAAAAACTGTTTTTT.

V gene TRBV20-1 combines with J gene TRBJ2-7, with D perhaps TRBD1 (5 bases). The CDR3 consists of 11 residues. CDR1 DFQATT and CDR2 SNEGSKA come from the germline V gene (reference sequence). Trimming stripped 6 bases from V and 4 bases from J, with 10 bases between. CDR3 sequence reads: CSATTGYEQYF. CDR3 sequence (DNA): TGCAGTGCCACAACAGGATACGAGCAGTACTTC.

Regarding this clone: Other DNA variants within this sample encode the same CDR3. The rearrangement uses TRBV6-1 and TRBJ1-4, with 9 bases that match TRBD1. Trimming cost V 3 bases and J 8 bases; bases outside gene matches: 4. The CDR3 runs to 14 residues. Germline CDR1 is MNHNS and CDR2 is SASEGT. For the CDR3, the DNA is TGTGCCAGCAGTGAGACAGGGGGGAGCGAAAAACTGTTTTTT. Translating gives CASSETGGSEKLFF.

CDR3 nucleotide sequence: TGTGCCTGGAGCCTGCGGCCCTGGGACACTGAAGCTTTCTTT. Translation gives CAWSLRPWDTEAFF. The chain has TRBV30 and TRBJ1-1; D gene uncertain. Trimming removed 3 bases from V and 3 bases from J, with 14 bases in between. The germline gives CDR1 GTSNPN, CDR2 SVGIG (reference sequence). The CDR3 is 14 amino acids.

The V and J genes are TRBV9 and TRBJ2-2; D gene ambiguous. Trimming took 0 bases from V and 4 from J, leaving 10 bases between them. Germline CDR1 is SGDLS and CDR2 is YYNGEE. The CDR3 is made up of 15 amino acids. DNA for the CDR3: TGTGCCAGCAGCGTAGTGAACAGACCCACCGGGGAGCTGTTTTTT. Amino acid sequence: CASSVVNRPTGELFF.

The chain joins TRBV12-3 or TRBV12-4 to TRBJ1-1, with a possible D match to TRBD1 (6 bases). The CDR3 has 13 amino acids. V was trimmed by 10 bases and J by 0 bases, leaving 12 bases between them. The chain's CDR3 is CATEGQLNTEAFF. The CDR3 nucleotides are TGTGCCACCGAAGGACAGCTGAACACTGAAGCTTTCTTT.

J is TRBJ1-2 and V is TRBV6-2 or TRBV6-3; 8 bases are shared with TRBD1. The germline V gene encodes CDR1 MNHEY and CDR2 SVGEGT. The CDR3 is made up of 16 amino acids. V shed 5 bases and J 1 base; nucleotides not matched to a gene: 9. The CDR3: CASSRITGGYNYGYTF. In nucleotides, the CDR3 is TGTGCCAGCAGTAGAATAACAGGGGGTTATAACTATGGCTACACCTTC.

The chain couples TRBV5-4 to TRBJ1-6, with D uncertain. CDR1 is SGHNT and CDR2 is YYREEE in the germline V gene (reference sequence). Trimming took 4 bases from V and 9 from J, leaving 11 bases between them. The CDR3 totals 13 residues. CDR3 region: CASSLKGGSPLHF. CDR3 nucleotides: TGTGCCAGCAGCCTGAAGGGAGGTTCACCCCTCCACTTT.

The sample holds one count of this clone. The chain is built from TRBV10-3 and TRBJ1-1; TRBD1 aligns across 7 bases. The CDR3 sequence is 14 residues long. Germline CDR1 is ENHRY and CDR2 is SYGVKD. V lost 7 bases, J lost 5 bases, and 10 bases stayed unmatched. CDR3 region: CAINERQGVTEAFF. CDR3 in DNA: TGTGCCATCAATGAAAGACAGGGCGTAACTGAAGCTTTCTTT.

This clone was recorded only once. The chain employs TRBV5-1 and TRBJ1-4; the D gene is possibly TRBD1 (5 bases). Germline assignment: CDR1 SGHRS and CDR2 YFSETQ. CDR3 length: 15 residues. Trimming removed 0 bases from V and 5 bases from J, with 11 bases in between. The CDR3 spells CASSLAPGGNEKLFF. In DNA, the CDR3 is TGCGCCAGCAGCTTGGCCCCGGGGGGGAATGAAAAACTGTTTTTT.

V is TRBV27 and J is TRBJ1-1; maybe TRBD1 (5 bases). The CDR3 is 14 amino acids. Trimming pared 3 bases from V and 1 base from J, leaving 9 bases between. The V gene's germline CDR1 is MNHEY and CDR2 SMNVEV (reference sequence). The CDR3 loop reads CASSLEGPNTEAFF. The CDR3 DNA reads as TGTGCCAGCAGTTTGGAGGGGCCGAACACTGAAGCTTTCTTT.

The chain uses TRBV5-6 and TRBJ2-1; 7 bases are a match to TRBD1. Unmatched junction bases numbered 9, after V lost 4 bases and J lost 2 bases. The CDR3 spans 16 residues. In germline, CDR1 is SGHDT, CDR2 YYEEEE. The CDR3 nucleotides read TGTGCCAGCAGCGTAGACAGGGAATGGGCCTACAATGAGCAGTTCTTC. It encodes CASSVDREWAYNEQFF.

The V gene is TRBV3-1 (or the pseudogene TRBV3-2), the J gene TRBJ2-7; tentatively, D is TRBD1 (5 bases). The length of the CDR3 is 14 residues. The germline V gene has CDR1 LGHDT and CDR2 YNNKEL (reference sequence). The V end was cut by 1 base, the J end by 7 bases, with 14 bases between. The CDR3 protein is CASSQGHRSGEQYF. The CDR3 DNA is TGTGCCAGCAGCCAAGGGCACAGGTCAGGGGAGCAGTACTTC.